The T cell receptor (beta chain) under discussion was sequenced for a study of T cell responses to AZD1222 COVID-19 vaccine. Germline CDR1 is LGHDT and CDR2 is YNNKEL (reference sequence). V was trimmed by 4 bases and J by 7 bases, leaving 8 bases between them. The CDR3 covers 11 residues. Assay used: immunoSEQ multiplex PCR; TCRdb lists only in-frame clones, some missing. The sample has about 150,000 clones; around nine tenths are singletons. Here the sequenced sample was peripheral blood, taken on day 0 of AZD1222 vaccination. The rearrangement links TRBV3-1 (or the pseudogene TRBV3-2) to TRBJ2-7; D tentatively fits TRBD1 or TRBD2 (5 bases each). The clonotype was recovered from an adult in good health. The CDR3 region has the DNA TGTGCCAGCAGCCGACAGCGGGAGCAGTACTTC. This gives the protein CASSRQREQYF.